This T cell receptor (beta chain) comes out of a study of T-cell reconstitution after alpha-beta-depleted transplantation in children. Study-wide results and caveats: Several patients had high TCRbeta diversity at day 60; it came from surviving recipient T cells and thymic progenitors.

This CDR3 has 12 residues. Germline V gives CDR1 MNHEY, CDR2 SVGEGT. J lost 0 bases, V lost 8 bases, and 0 bases had no gene match. During its preparation, the TCRbeta library received unique molecular identifiers. TCRdb processed the PCR reads anew with MiXCR; each CDR3 protein has one entry. The sample lists 150,000 to 250,000 distinct CDR3 sequences, 5% to 6.5% seen once, with approximately 4.1% in the top ten. The sample holds many counts of this clonotype. Its antigen is currently unknown. This chain connects TRBV6-2 or TRBV6-3 to TRBJ2-7, with TRBD2 matching over 8 bases. Sequencing was performed on PBMCs, taken before TCRalphabeta/CD19-depleted stem cell transplant. The sequence came from a girl younger than two with combined immunodeficiency, due to receive a stem cell transplant. Here the CDR3 reads CASGTSSYEQYF. In DNA form, the CDR3 reads TGTGCCAGCGGGACTAGCTCCTACGAGCAGTACTTC.